This paragraph covers one T cell receptor (beta chain) sequence. UMIs and sample barcodes were carried by the TCR alpha and TCR beta cDNA libraries that 5'RACE produced using constant-segment primers. TCRdb itself ran the 5' RACE reads through MiXCR, one entry per CDR3 protein. The sample has under 300,000 distinct CDR3 sequences, around 15% seen once. The data stem from a study of T-cell memory formation after mild COVID-19. Sequenced input: PBMCs or a T cell subset sorted from them (not recorded which). This TCR was sampled from a man between 18 and 35 years old who had mild COVID-19 (a few samples of this study predate the infection). Cell type and time point are not known.

CDR3: CASALTGGETQYF. The CDR3 DNA is TGCGCCAGCGCCCTGACAGGGGGAGAGACCCAGTACTTC. The chain employs TRBV4-1 and TRBJ2-5, with 9 bases lining up with TRBD1. Looked up from germline, CDR1 is MGHRA and CDR2 is YSYEKL. The V segment lost 8 bases and the J segment 4 bases; nucleotides outside the gene matches: 5. The CDR3 loop spans 13 amino acids.